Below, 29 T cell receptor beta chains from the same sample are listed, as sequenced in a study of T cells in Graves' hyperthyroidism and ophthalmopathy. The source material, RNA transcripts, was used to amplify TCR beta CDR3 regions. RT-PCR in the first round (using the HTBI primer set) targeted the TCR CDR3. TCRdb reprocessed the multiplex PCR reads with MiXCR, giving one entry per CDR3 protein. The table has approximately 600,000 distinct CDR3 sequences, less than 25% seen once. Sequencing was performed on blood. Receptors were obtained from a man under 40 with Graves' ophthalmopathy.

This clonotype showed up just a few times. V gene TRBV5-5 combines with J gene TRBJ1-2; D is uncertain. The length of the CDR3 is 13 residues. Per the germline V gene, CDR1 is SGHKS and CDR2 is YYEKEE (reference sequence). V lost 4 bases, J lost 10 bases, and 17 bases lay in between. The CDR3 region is CASSPGPTLDYTF. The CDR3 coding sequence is TGTGCCAGCAGCCCTGGGCCCACGCTTGACTACACCTTC.

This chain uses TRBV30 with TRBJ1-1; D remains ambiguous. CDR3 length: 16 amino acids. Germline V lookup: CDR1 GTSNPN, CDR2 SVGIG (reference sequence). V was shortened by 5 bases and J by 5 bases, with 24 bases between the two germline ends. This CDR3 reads CAWALAGVGHLTEAFF. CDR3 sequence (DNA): TGTGCCTGGGCCCTCGCAGGAGTCGGCCATCTAACTGAAGCTTTCTTT.

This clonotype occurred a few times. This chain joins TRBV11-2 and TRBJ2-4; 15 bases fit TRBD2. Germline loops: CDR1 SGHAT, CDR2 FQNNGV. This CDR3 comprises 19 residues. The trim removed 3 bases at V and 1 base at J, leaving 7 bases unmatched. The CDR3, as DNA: TGTGCCAGCAGCTTCCCGGGACTAGCGGGAGGAGCGGCCAAAAACATTCAGTACTTC. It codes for CASSFPGLAGGAAKNIQYF.

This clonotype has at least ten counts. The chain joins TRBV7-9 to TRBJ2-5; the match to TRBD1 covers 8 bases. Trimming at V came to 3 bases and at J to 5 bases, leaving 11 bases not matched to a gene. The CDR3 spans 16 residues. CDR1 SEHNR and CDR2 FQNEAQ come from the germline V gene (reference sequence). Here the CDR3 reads CASSFSRGAGGETQYF. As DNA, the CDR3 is TGTGCCAGCAGCTTCTCAAGGGGTGCAGGGGGCGAGACCCAGTACTTC.

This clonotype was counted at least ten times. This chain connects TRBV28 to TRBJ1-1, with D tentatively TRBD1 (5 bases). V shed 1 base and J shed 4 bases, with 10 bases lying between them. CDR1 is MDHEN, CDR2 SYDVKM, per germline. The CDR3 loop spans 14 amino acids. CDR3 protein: CASSLFQGLTEAFF. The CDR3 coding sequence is TGTGCCAGCAGTTTATTCCAGGGTCTCACTGAAGCTTTCTTT.

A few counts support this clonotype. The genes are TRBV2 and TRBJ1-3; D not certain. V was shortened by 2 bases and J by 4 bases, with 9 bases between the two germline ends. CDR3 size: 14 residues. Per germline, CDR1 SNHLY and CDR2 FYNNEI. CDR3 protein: CASSETVVGNTIYF. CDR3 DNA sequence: TGTGCCAGCAGTGAAACCGTTGTGGGAAACACCATATATTTT.

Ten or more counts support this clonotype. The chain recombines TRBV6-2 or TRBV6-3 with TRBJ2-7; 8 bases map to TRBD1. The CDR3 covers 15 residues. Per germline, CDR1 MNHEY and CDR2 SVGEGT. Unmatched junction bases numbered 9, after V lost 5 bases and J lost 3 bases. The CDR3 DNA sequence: TGTGCCAGCAGTCGACCGGGACAGGCTTTCTACGAGCAGTACTTC. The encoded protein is CASSRPGQAFYEQYF.

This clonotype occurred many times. The CDR3 loop is CACSLQGYYGYTF. Here the CDR3 DNA reads TGTGCCTGTTCCCTTCAGGGTTACTATGGCTACACCTTC. The V gene is TRBV11-2, the J gene TRBJ1-2; D perhaps matches TRBD1 (5 bases). Germline V CDR1 and CDR2: SGHAT, FQNNGV. Trimming pared 11 bases from V and 3 bases from J, leaving 16 bases between. This CDR3 has 13 amino acids.

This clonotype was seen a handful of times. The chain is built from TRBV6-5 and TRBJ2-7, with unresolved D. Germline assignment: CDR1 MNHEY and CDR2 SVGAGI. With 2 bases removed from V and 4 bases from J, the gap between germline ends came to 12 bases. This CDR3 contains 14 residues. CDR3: CASSYTQKGYEQYF. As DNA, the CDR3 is TGTGCCAGCAGTTACACCCAGAAGGGTTACGAGCAGTACTTC.

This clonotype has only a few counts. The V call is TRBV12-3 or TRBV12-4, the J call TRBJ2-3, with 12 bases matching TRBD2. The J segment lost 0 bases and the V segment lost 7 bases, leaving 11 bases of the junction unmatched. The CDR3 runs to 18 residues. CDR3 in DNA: TGTGCCAGCAACCTAGGACTAGCGGGAATTACTAGCACAGATACGCAGTATTTT. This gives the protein CASNLGLAGITSTDTQYF.

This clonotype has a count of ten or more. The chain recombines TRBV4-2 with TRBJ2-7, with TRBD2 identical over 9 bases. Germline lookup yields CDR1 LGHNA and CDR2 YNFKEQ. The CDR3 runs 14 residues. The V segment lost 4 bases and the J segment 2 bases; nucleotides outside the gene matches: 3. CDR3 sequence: CASSPASGTYEQYF. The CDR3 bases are TGTGCCAGCAGCCCCGCTAGCGGGACCTACGAGCAGTACTTC.

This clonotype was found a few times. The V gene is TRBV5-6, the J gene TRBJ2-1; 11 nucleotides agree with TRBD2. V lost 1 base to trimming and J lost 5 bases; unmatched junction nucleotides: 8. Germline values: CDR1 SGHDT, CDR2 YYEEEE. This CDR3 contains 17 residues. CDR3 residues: CASSLRFGGLADNEQFF. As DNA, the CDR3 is TGTGCCAGCAGCTTGAGGTTCGGGGGACTAGCGGACAATGAGCAGTTCTTC.

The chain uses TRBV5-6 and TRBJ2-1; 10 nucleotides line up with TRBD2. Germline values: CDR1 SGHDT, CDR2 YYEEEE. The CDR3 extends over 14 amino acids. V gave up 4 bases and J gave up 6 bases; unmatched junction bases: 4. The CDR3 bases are TGTGCCAGCAGCCGACTAGCGGGCCGCAATGAGCAGTTCTTC. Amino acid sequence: CASSRLAGRNEQFF.

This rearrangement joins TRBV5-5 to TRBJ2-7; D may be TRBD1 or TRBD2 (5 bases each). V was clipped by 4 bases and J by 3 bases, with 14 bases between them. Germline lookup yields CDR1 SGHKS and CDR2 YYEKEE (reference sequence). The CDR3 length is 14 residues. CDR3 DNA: TGTGCCAGCAGCCCAGGGTGGGAGAACTACGAGCAGTACTTC. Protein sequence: CASSPGWENYEQYF.

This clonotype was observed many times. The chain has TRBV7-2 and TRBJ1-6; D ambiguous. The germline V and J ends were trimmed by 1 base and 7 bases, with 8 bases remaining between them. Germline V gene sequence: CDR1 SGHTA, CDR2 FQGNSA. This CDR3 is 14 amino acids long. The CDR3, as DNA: TGTGCCAGCAGCTTAGGGACCGAGAATTCACCCCTCCACTTT. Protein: CASSLGTENSPLHF.

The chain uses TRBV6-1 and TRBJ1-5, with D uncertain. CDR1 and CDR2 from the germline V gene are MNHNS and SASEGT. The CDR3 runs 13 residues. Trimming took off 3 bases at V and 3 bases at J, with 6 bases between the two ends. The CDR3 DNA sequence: TGTGCCAGCAGTGATACTTACAATCAGCCCCAGCATTTT. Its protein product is CASSDTYNQPQHF.

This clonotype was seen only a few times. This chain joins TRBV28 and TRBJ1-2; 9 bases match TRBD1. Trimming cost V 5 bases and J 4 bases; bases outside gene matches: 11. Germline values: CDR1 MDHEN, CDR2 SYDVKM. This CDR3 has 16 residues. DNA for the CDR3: TGTGCCAGCAGTCCCCCCACCGGGACAGGGATCTATGGCTACACCTTC. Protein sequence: CASSPPTGTGIYGYTF.

The CDR3 loop reads CASSLAETSVYEQYF. The DNA for the CDR3 is TGTGCCAGCAGCTTAGCCGAGACTAGCGTATACGAGCAGTACTTC. The V call is TRBV7-2, the J call TRBJ2-7, with TRBD2 matching 8 bases. This CDR3 spans 15 amino acids. The germline V gene encodes CDR1 SGHTA and CDR2 FQGNSA. The V segment lost 0 bases and the J segment 4 bases; nucleotides outside the gene matches: 5.

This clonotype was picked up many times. The CDR3 region has the DNA TGTGCCAGCAGCCCCCTGGTGACAACGGGATATGAGCAGTTCTTC. This sequence encodes CASSPLVTTGYEQFF. This sequence joins TRBV7-2 and TRBJ2-1, with D perhaps TRBD2 (5 bases). V lost 5 bases and J lost 8, with 19 bases in between. The CDR3 covers 15 residues. Germline assignment: CDR1 SGHTA and CDR2 FQGNSA.

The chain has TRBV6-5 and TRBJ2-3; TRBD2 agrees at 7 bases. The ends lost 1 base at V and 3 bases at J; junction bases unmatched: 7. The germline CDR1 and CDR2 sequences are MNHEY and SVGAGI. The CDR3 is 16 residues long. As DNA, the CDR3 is TGTGCCAGCAGTTACTGGAGGGAGGGTAAGACAGATACGCAGTATTTT. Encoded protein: CASSYWREGKTDTQYF.

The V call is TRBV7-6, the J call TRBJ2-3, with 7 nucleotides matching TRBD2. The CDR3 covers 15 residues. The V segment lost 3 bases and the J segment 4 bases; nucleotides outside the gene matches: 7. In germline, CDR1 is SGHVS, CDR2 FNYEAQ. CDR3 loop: CASSFTSAGADTQYF. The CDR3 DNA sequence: TGTGCCAGCAGCTTCACTAGCGCCGGCGCAGATACGCAGTATTTT. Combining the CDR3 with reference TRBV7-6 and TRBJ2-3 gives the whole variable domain GAGVSQSPRYKVTKRGQDVALRCDPISGHVSLYWYRQALGQGPEFLTYFNYEAQQDKSGLPNDRFSAERPEGSISTLTIQRTEQRDSAMYRCASSFTSAGADTQYFGPGTRLTVL.

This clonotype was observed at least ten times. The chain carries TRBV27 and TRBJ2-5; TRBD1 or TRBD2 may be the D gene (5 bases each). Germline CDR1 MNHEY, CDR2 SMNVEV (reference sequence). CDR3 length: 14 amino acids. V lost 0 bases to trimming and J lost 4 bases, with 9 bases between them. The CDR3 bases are TGTGCCAGCAGTTTATCAGGGGCGGGAGAGACCCAGTACTTC. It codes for CASSLSGAGETQYF.

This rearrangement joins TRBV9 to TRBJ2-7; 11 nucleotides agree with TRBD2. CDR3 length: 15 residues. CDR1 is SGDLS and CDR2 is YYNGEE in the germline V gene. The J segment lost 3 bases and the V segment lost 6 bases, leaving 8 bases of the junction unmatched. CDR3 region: CASTPGTSGIYEQYF. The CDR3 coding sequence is TGTGCCAGCACCCCCGGGACTAGCGGTATCTACGAGCAGTACTTC.

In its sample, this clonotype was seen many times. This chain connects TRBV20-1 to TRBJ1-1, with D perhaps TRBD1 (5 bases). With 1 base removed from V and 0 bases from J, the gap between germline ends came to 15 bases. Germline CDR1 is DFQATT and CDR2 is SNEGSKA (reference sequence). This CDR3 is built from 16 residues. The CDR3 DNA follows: TGCAGTGCTAGAGTCATCTCCGGGACGGTGAACACTGAAGCTTTCTTT. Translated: CSARVISGTVNTEAFF.

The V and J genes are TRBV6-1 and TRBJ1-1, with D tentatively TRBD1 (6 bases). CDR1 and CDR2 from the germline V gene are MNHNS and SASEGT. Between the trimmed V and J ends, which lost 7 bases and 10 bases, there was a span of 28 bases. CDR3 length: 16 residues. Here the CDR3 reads CASTPRGQGNPIGAFF. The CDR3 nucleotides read TGTGCCAGCACCCCGCGGGGGCAGGGAAACCCTATTGGAGCTTTCTTT.

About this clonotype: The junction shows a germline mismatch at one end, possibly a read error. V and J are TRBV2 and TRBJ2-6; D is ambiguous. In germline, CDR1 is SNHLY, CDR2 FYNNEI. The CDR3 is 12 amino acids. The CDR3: CASSDPDPRPSF. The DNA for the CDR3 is TGTGCCAGCAGTGACCCGGACCCTCGACCATCTTTC.

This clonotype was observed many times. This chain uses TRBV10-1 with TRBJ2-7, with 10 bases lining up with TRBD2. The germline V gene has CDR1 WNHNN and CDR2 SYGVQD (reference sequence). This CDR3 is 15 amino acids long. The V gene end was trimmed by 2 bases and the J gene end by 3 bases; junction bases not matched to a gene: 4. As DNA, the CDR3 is TGCGCCAGCAGTGAGAAGGTAGCGGGAGGCTACGAGCAGTACTTC. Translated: CASSEKVAGGYEQYF.

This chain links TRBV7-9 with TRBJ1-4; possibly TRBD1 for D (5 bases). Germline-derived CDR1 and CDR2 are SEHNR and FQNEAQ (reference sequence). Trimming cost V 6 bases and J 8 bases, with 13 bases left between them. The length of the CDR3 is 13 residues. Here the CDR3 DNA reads TGTGCCAGCAGGAGGGGAGGTAACGAAAAACTGTTTTTT. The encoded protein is CASRRGGNEKLFF.

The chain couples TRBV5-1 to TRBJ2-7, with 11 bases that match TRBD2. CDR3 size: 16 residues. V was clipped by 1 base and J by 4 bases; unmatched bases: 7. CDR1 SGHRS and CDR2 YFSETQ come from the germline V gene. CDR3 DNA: TGCGCCAGCAGCTTGCGTTCGGGACTAGCGGTTTACGAGCAGTACTTC. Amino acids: CASSLRSGLAVYEQYF.